This TCR beta chain is drawn from a study of blood T cells in healthy people across ages. The overall study: Using template switching, researchers captured about one barcoded beta molecule for each two T cells.

Regarding this clonotype: Antigen: not known.

Collection of ten milliliters of peripheral blood was performed for each donor. Using a J-beta primer mix together with a sample-barcoded 5' primer, a second PCR was run for roughly 7 to 11 cycles. TCRdb used MiXCR to reprocess the 5' RACE reads, holding one entry per CDR3 protein. The sample gives roughly 1.5 million distinct CDR3 sequences, less than 45% of which show up once; just over 4% is in the top ten. Trimming stripped 5 bases from V and 2 bases from J, with 6 bases between. The germline V gene encodes CDR1 KGHDR and CDR2 SFDVKD. This CDR3 has 13 residues. Regarding the study as a whole: Long-lived donors carried more naive CD4+ cells and greater diversity than aged donors. TCR beta diversity per million T cells fell roughly linearly with age.

This sequence joins TRBV24-1 and TRBJ1-5, with a tentative D call TRBD1 (6 bases). Sequencing was done on a sample of blood. The TCR sequence derives from a woman under 30 in good health. The CDR3 nucleotides are TGTGCCACCAGTGGGACAGGCAATCAGCCCCAGCATTTT. Translating gives CATSGTGNQPQHF.